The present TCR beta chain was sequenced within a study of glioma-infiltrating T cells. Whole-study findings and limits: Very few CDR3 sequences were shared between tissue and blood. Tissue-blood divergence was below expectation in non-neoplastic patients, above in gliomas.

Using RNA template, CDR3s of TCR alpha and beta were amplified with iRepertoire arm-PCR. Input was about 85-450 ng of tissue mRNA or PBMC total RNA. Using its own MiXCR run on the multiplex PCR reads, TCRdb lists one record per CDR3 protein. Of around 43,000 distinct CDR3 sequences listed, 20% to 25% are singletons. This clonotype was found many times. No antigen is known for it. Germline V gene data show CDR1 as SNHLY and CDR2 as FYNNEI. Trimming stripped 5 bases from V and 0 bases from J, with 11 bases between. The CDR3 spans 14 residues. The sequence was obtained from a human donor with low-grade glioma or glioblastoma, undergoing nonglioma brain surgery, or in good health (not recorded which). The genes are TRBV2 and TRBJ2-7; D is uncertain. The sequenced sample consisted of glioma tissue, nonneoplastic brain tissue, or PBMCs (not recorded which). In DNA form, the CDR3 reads TGTGCCAGCAGTCCCGACAACGGCTCCTACGAGCAGTACTTC. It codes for CASSPDNGSYEQYF.